This T cell receptor (beta chain) is from a study of blood T cell repertoires in COVID-19 (TCRdb year 2020). Notes on the research overall: Collaborator samples came from the United States, Italy and Spain and covered acute and convalescent phases of COVID-19. The material from the prospective study consisted of cDNA or gDNA derived from T cells, B-cell-depleted T cells, or PBMCs. Subjects who had been exposed to COVID-19, were actively infected with it, or had recovered from it provided the deeply sampled blood TCRbeta repertoires that made up the dataset. The repertoires were made available in a free public database intended to serve as a resource for research on the immune response to SARS-CoV-2. The samples were drawn from the first 160 participants of the ongoing ImmuneRACE study and from 950 to 1,500 subjects provided by 6 global collaborators. The sample metadata nearly always contained a de-identified subject ID, COVID-19 status, age in years and sex. HLA class I and class II types, where available, came from metadata supplied by the sample provider rather than from assay-based typing. The investigation overall reported the following: The amount of clinical and demographic metadata varied by source and participant and was provided uncurated.

Collaborating institutions collected whole blood in K2EDTA tubes following their own protocols. Collaborator samples were shipped for TCRbeta analysis as frozen whole blood, isolated PBMCs, or DNA extracted from either sample type. The junction shows trimming of 2 bases on V and 5 bases on J, and the gene matches do not reach 6 bases of it. Looking up the germline V gene yields CDR1 KGHSH and CDR2 LQKENI. The CDR3, cysteine through phenylalanine, is 17 amino acids long. The retained sequence is limited to the CDR3, 51 bases, with the frame set at the first base. The immunoSEQ Assay, a bias-controlled multiplex PCR, was used to amplify TCRbeta CDR3 regions from genomic DNA. In the paper's pipeline: The number of nucleated cells in each sample was estimated from the amplification of reference gene primers within the assay. To quantify the absolute abundance of each unique TCRbeta CDR3 rearrangement, sequence reads were collapsed and filtered. For each sample, productive Simpson clonality was calculated as the square root of Simpson's diversity index over productive rearrangements. TCRdb re-hosts the immuneACCESS table, in-frame sequences only. Its copies lack some clones; in the studies checked, an unresolved V gene accounts for under half of them, and the cause for the rest is not known. The DNA gave D and trimming, while V, J and clone size come from that table. For this sample there are about 180,000 clones; roughly 85% appear just once. The ten most abundant clones make up under 9.5% of the sample.

Regarding this clone: It lacks a known antigen. Within one base of it there is no much larger clone, and no base qualities were kept.

The source material was peripheral blood. This clonotype originated in a man aged 45 to 65 with active or convalescent COVID-19. The rearranged segments are TRBV18 and TRBJ2-2; TRBD2 agrees with 12 junctional bases. The DNA sequence is given as TGTGCCAGCTCACCAAAGACTAGCGGGGGAACTACCGGGGAGCTGTTTTTT. This yields the protein CASSPKTSGGTTGELFF.